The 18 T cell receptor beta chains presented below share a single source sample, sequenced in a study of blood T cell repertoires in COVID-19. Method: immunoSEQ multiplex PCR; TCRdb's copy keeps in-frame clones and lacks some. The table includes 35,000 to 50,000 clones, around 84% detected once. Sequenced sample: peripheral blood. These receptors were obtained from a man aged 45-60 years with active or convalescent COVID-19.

This chain's CDR3 is CASSVGWGGQETQYF. The CDR3 DNA is TGTGCCAGCAGCGTAGGCTGGGGGGGTCAAGAGACCCAGTACTTC. V usage is TRBV9 and J usage is TRBJ2-7, with TRBD2 matching over 7 bases. The J call may be faulty, since TRBJ2-5 better matches the DNA end. CDR1 is SGDLS and CDR2 is YYNGEE in the germline V gene. The CDR3 runs to 15 residues.

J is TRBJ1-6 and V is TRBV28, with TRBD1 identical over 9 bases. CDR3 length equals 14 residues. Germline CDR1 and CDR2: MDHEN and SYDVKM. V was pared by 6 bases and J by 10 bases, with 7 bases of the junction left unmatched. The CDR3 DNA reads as TGTGCCAGCAGCGCCGGGACAGGGCAATCACCCCTCCACTTT. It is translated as CASSAGTGQSPLHF.

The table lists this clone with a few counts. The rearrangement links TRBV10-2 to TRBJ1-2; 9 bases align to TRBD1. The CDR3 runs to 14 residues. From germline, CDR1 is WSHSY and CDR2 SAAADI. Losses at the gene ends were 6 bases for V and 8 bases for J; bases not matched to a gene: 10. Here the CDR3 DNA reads TGCGCCAGCAGAAGGGACAGGGAATCATGGGGCTACACCTTC. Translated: CASRRDRESWGYTF.

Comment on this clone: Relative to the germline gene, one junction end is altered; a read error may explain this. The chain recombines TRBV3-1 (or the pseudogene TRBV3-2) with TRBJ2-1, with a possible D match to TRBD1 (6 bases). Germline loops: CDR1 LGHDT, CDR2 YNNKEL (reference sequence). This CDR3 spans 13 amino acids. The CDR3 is CASSQGTRTAPVF. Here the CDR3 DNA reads TGTGCCAGCAGCCAAGGCACCCGGACAGCCCCAGTCTTC.

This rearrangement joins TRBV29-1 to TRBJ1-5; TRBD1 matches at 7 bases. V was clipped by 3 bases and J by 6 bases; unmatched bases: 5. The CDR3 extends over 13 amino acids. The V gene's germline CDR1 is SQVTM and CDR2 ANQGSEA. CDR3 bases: TGCAGCGTTGAGCCAGGGGGTGGTCAGCCCCAGCATTTT. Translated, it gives CSVEPGGGQPQHF. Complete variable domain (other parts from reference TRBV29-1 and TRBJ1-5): SAVISQKPSRDICQRGTSLTIQCQVDSQVTMMFWYRQQPGQSLTLIATANQGSEATYESGFVIDKFPISRPNLTFSTLTVSNMSPEDSSIYLCSVEPGGGQPQHFGDGTRLSIL.

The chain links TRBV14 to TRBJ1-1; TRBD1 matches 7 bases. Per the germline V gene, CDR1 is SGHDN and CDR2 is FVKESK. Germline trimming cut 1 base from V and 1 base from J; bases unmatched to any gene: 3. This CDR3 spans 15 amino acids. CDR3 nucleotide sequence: TGTGCCAGCAGCCAAGGACAGGGTAAGAACACTGAAGCTTTCTTT. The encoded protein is CASSQGQGKNTEAFF. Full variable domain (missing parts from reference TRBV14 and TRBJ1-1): EAGVTQFPSHSVIEKGQTVTLRCDPISGHDNLYWYRRVMGKEIKFLLHFVKESKQDESGMPNNRFLAERTGGTYSTLKVQPAELEDSGVYFCASSQGQGKNTEAFFGQGTRLTVV.

CDR3 in amino acids: CASRGYGGASHEQYF. CDR3 DNA sequence: TGTGCCAGCAGGGGGTATGGGGGGGCTTCCCACGAGCAGTACTTC. The chain recombines TRBV6-6 with TRBJ2-7; D perhaps matches TRBD2 (7 bases). Trimming stripped 6 bases from V and 5 bases from J, with 20 bases between. The CDR3 spans 15 residues. Germline V gives CDR1 MNHNY, CDR2 SVGAGI (reference sequence).

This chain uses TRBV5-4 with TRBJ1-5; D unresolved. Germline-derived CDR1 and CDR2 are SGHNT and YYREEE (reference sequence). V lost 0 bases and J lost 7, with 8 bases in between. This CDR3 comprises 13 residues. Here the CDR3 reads CASSLGNGQPQHF. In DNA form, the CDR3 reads TGTGCCAGCAGCTTGGGGAACGGGCAGCCCCAGCATTTT. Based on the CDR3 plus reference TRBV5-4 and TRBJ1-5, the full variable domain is ETGVTQSPTHLIKTRGQQVTLRCSSQSGHNTVSWYQQALGQGPQFIFQYYREEENGRGNFPPRFSGLQFPNYSSELNVNALELDDSALYLCASSLGNGQPQHFGDGTRLSIL.

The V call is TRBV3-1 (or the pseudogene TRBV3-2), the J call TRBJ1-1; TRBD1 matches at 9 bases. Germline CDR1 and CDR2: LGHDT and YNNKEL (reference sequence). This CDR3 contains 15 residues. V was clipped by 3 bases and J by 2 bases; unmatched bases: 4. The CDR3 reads CASSHGQGSNTEAFF. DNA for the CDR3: TGTGCCAGCAGCCATGGACAGGGGAGTAACACTGAAGCTTTCTTT.

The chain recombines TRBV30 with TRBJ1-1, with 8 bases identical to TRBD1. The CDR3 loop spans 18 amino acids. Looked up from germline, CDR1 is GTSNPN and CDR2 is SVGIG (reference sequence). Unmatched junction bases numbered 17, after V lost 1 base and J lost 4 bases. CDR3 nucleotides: TGTGCCTGGAGTGAATGGGCTAGGGGCAGGGGGCGACTCACTGAAGCTTTCTTT. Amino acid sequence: CAWSEWARGRGRLTEAFF.

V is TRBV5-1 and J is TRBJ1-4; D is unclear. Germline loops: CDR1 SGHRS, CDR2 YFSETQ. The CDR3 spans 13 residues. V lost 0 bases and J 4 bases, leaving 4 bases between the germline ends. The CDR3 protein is CASSLASNEKLFF. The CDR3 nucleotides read TGCGCCAGCAGCTTGGCCAGTAATGAAAAACTGTTTTTT.

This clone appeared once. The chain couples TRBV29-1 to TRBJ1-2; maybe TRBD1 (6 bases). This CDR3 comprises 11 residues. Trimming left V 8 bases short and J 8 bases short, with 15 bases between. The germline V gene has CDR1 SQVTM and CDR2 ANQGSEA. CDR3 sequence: CSTSVTGGYTF. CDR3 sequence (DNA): TGCAGCACTTCCGTGACAGGCGGCTACACCTTC.

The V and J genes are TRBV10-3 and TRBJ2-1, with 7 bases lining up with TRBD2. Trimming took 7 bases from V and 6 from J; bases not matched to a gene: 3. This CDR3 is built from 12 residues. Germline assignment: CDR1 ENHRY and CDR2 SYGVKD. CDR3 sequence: CAIMREGNEQFF. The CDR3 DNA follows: TGTGCCATCATGAGGGAGGGCAATGAGCAGTTCTTC.

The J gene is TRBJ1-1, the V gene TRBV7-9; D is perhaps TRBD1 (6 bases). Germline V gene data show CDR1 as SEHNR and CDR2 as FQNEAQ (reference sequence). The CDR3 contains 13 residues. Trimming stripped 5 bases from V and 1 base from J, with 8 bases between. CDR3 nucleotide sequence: TGTGCCAGCAGCCCACAGGGGAACACTGAAGCTTTCTTT. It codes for CASSPQGNTEAFF.

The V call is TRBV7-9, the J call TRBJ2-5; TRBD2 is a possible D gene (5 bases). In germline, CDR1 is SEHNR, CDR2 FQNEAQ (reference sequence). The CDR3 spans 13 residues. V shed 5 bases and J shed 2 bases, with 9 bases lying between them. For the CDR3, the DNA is TGTGCCAGCAGCCCCCCGGGGCAAGAGACCCAGTACTTC. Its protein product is CASSPPGQETQYF.

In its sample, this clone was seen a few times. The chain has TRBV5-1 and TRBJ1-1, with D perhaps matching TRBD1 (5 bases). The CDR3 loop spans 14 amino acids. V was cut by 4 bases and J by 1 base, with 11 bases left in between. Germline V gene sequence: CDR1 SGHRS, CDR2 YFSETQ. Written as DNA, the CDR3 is TGCGCCAGCAGCAGTACCGGGGGGAACACTGAAGCTTTCTTT. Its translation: CASSSTGGNTEAFF.

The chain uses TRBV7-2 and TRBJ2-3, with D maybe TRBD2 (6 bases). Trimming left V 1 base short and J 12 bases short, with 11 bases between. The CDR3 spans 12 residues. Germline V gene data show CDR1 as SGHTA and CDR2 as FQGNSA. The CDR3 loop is CASSLGTISQYF. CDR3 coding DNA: TGTGCCAGCAGCTTAGGGACTATATCACAGTATTTT.

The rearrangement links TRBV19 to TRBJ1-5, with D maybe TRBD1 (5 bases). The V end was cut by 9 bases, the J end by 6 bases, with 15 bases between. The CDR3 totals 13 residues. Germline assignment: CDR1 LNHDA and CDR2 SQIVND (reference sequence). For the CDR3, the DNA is TGTGCCAGCTGGGGGGGGTTAAGTCAGCCCCAGCATTTT. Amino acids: CASWGGLSQPQHF.